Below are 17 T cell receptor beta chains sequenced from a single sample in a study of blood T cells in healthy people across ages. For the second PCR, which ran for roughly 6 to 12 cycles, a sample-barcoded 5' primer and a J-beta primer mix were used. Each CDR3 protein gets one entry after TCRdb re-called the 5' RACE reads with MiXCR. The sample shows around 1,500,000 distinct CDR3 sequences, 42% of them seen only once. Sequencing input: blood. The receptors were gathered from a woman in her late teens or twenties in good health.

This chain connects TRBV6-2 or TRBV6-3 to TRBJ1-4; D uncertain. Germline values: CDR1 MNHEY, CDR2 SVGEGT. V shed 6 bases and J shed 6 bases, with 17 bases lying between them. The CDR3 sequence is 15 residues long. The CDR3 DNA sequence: TGTGCCAGCAGCTCAAACCGGGGTTGGGATGAAAAACTGTTTTTT. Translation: CASSSNRGWDEKLFF.

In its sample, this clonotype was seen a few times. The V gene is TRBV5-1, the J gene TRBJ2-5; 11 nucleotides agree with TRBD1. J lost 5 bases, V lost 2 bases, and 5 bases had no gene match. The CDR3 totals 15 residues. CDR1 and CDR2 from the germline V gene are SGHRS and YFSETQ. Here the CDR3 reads CASSFGTGGLETQYF. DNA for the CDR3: TGCGCCAGCAGCTTCGGGACAGGGGGTTTGGAGACCCAGTACTTC.

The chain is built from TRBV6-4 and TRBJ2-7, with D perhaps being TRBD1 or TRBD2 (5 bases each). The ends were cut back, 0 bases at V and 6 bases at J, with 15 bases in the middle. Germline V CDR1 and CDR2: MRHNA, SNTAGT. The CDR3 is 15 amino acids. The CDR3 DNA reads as TGTGCCAGCAGTGACTCAGGGACGGGCACCGCCGAGCAGTACTTC. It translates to CASSDSGTGTAEQYF.

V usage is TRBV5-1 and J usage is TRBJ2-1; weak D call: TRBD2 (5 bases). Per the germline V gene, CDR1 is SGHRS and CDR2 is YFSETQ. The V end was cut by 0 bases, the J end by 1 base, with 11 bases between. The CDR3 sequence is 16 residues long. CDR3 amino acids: CASSLEGDLSYNEQFF. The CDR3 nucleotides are TGCGCCAGCAGCTTGGAGGGAGACCTTTCCTACAATGAGCAGTTCTTC.

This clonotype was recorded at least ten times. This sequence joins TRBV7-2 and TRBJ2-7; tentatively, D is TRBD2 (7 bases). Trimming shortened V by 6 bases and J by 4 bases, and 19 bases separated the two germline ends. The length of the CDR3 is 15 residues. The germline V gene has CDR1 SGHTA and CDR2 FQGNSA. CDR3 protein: CASSRGGGVNYEQYF. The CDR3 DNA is TGTGCCAGCAGTCGTGGCGGGGGCGTCAATTACGAGCAGTACTTC.

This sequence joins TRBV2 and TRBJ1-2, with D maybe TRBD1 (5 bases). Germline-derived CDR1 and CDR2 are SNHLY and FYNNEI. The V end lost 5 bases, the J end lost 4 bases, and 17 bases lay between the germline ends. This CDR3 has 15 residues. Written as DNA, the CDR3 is TGTGCCAGCAGTTCGACAGCCCTCTCGAGCTATGGCTACACCTTC. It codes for CASSSTALSSYGYTF.

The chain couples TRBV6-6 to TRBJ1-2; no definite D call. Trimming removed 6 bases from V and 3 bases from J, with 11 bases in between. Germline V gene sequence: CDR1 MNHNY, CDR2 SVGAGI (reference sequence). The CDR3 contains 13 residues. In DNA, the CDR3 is TGTGCCAGCAGACGGGCCGGCGACTATGGCTACACCTTC. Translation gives CASRRAGDYGYTF.

CDR3 amino acids: CASSLFSEFGETQYF. CDR3 DNA sequence: TGTGCCAGCAGCCTCTTTAGCGAGTTCGGCGAGACCCAGTACTTC. The chain carries TRBV7-6 and TRBJ2-4; D may be TRBD2 (5 bases). With the DNA end fitting TRBJ2-5 better, the J assignment may be wrong. Germline V gene sequence: CDR1 SGHVS, CDR2 FNYEAQ. The CDR3 loop spans 15 amino acids.

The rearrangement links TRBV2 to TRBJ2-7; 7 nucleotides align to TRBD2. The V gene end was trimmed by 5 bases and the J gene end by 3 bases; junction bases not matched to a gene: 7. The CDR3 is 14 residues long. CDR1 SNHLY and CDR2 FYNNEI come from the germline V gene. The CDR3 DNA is TGTGCCAGCAGTAAGCGGGGCCTGGGCTACGAGCAGTACTTC. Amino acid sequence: CASSKRGLGYEQYF.

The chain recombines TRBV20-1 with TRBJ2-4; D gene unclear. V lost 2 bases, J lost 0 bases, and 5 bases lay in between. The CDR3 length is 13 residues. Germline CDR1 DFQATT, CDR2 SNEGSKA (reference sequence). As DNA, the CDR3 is TGCAGTGCTAGAAGTAAAGCCAAAAACATTCAGTACTTC. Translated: CSARSKAKNIQYF.

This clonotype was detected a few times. In nucleotides, the CDR3 is TGTGCCAGCAGCTTGGGGCAGAAAGATACGCAGTATTTT. Amino acid sequence: CASSLGQKDTQYF. The chain combines TRBV11-1 with TRBJ2-3; D is possibly TRBD1 (5 bases). This CDR3 has 13 amino acids. V lost 3 bases and J lost 5, with 9 bases in between. Germline V lookup: CDR1 SGHAT, CDR2 FQDESV (reference sequence).

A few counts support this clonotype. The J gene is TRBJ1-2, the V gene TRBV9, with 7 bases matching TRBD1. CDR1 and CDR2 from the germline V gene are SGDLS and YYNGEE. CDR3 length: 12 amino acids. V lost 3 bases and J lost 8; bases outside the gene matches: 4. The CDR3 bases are TGTGCCAGCAGCGGACAGGGTTTGGGCTACACCTTC. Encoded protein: CASSGQGLGYTF.

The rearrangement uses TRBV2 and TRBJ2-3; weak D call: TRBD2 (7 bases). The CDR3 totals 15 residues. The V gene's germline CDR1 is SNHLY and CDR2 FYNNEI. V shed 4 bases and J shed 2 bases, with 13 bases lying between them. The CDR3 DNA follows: TGTGCCAGCAGTGGTACAGGGAGGGTCACAGATACGCAGTATTTT. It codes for CASSGTGRVTDTQYF.

CDR3 region: CASSPGPGAGNQPQHF. The CDR3 DNA follows: TGTGCCAGCAGCCCGGGACCGGGCGCGGGCAATCAGCCCCAGCATTTT. The chain recombines TRBV6-5 with TRBJ1-5; D possibly corresponds to TRBD1 (5 bases). V lost 6 bases to trimming and J lost 2 bases, with 17 bases between them. Germline V gene sequence: CDR1 MNHEY, CDR2 SVGAGI. The CDR3 sequence is 16 residues long.

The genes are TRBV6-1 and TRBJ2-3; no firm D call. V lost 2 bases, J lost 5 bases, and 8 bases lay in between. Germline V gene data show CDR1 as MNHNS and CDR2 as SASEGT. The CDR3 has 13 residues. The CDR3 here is CASSERAGDTQYF. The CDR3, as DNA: TGTGCCAGCAGTGAAAGGGCAGGAGATACGCAGTATTTT.

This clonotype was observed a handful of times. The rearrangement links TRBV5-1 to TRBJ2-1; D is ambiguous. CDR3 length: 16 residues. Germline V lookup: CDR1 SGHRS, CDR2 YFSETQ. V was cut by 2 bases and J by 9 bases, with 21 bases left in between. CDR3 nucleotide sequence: TGCGCCAGCAGCTTCATCTGGGAAGTGGTGCCCCGTGAGCAGTTCTTC. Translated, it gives CASSFIWEVVPREQFF.

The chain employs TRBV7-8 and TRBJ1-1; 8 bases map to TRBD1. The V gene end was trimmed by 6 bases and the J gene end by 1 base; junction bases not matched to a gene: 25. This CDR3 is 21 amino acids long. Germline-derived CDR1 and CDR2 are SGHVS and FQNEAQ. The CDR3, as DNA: TGTGCCAGCAGTTCAGGCGCCGGACAGGGTGTCCTGCGCCGACGGAACACTGAAGCTTTCTTT. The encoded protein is CASSSGAGQGVLRRRNTEAFF.